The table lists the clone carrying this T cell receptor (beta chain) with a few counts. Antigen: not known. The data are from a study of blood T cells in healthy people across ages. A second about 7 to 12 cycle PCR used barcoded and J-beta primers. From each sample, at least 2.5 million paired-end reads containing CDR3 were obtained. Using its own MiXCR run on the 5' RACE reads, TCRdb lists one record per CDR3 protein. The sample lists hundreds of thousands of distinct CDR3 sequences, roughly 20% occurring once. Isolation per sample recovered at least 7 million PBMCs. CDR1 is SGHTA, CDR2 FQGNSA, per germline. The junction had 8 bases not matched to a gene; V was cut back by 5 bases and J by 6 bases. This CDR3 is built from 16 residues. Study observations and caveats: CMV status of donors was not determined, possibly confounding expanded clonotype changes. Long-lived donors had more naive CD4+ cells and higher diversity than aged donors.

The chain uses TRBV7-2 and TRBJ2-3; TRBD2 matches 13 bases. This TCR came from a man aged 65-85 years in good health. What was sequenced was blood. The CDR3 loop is CASSQLAGGPGDTQYF. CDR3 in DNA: TGTGCCAGCAGCCAACTAGCGGGAGGGCCAGGGGATACGCAGTATTTT. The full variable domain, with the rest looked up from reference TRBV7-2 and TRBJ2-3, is GAGVSQSPSNKVTEKGKDVELRCDPISGHTALYWYRQSLGQGLEFLIYFQGNSAPDKSGLPSDRFSAERTGGSVSTLTIQRTQQEDSAVYLCASSQLAGGPGDTQYFGPGTRLTVL.